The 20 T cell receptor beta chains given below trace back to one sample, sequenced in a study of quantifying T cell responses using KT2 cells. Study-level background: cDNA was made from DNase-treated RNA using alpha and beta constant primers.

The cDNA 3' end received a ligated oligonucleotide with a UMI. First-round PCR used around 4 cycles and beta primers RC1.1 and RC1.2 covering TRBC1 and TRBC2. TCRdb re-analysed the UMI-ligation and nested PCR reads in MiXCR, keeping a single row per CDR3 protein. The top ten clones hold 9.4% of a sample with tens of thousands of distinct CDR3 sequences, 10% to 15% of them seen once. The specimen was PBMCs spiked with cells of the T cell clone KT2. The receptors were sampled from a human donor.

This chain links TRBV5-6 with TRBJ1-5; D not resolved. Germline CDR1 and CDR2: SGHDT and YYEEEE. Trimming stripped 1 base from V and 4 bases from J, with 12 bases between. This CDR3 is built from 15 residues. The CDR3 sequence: CASSLMRLKNQPQHF. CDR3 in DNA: TGTGCCAGCAGCTTGATGCGGCTGAAGAATCAGCCCCAGCATTTT.

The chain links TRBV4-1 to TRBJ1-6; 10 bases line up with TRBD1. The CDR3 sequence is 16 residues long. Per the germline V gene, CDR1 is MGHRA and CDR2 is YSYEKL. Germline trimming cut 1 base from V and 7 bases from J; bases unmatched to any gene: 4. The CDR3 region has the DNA TGCGCCAGCAGCCAAGTCAGGACAGGGGGAAATTCACCCCTCCACTTT. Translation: CASSQVRTGGNSPLHF.

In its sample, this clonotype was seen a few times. CDR3 in amino acids: CASSNDRGWLNTEAFF. DNA of the CDR3: TGTGCCAGCAGCAATGACAGGGGTTGGTTGAACACTGAAGCTTTCTTT. The chain links TRBV5-4 to TRBJ1-1, with 8 nucleotides matching TRBD1. J was trimmed by 0 bases and V by 4 bases; bases with no gene match: 8. The CDR3 covers 16 residues. The germline V gene has CDR1 SGHNT and CDR2 YYREEE (reference sequence).

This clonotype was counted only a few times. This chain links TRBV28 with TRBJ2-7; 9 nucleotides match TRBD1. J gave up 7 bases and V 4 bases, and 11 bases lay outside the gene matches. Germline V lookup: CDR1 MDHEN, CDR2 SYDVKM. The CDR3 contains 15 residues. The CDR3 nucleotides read TGTGCCAGCAGTTCCCCCGGGACAGGGTATCGGGAGCAGTACTTC. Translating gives CASSSPGTGYREQYF.

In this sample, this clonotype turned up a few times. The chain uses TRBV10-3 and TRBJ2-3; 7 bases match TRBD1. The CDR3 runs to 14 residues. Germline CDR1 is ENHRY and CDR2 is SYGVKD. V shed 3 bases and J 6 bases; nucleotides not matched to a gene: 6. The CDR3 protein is CAISDNRGVDTQYF. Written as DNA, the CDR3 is TGTGCCATCAGTGACAACAGGGGTGTGGATACGCAGTATTTT.

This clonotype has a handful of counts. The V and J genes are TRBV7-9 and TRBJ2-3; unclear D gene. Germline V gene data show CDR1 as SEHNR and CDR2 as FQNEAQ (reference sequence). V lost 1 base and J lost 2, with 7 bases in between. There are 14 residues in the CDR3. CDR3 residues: CASSLGSVTDTQYF. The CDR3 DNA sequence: TGTGCCAGCAGCTTAGGATCTGTCACAGATACGCAGTATTTT.

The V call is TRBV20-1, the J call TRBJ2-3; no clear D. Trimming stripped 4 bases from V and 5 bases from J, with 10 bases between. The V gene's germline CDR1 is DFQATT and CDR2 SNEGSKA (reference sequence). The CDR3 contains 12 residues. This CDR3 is CSAKLTEDTQYF. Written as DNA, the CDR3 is TGCAGTGCTAAACTGACCGAAGATACGCAGTATTTT.

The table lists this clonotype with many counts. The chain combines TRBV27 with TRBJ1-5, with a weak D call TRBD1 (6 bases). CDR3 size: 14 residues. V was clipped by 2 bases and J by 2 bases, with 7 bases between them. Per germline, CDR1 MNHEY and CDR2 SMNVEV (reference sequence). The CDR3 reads CASSLAGGNQPQHF. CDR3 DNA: TGTGCCAGCAGTTTAGCAGGGGGCAATCAGCCCCAGCATTTT.

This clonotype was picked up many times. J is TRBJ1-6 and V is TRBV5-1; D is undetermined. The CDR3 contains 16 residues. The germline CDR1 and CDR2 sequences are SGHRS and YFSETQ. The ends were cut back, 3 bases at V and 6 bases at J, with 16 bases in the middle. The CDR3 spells CASSSPSAVGNSPLHF. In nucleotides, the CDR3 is TGCGCCAGCAGCTCGCCAAGCGCAGTGGGTAATTCACCCCTCCACTTT.

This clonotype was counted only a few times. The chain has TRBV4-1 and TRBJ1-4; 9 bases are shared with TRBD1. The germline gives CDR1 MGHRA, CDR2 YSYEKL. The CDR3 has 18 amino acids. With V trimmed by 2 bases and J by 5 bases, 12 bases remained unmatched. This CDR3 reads CASSQSTGGFSQNEKLFF. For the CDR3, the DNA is TGCGCCAGCAGCCAATCAACAGGGGGCTTTAGTCAAAATGAAAAACTGTTTTTT.

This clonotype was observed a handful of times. The CDR3 region has the DNA TGTGCCAGCAGCTTAGTAGACAGGGGGACCGAGCAGTACTTC. This sequence encodes CASSLVDRGTEQYF. This chain links TRBV7-2 with TRBJ2-7; 9 nucleotides line up with TRBD1. Per the germline V gene, CDR1 is SGHTA and CDR2 is FQGNSA. Trimming removed 1 base from V and 6 bases from J; junction bases left unmatched: 4. This CDR3 comprises 14 residues.

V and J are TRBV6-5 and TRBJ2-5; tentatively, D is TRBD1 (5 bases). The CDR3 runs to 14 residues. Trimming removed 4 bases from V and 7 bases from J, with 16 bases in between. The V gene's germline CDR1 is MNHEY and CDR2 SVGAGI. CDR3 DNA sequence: TGTGCCAGCAGTTTTGTGCTAAACCAGGGGACCCAGTACTTC. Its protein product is CASSFVLNQGTQYF.

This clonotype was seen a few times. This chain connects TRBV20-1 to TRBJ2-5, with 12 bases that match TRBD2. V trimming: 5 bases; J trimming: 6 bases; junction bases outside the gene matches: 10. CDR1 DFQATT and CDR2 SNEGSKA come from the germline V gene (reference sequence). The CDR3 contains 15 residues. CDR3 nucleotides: TGCAGTGCTTTCCGGACTAGCGGGGTCCAGAAGACCCAGTACTTC. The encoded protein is CSAFRTSGVQKTQYF.

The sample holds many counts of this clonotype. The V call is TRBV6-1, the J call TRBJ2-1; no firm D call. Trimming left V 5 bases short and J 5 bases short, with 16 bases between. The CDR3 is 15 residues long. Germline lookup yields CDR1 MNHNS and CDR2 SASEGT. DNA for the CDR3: TGTGCCAGCAGTACCTCCCCCTACGCAGACAATGAGCAGTTCTTC. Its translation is CASSTSPYADNEQFF.

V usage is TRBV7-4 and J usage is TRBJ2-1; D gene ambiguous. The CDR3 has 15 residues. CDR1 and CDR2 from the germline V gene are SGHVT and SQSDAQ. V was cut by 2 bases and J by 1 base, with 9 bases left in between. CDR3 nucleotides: TGTGCCAGCAGCTTATCCATGCGATCCTACAATGAGCAGTTCTTC. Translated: CASSLSMRSYNEQFF.

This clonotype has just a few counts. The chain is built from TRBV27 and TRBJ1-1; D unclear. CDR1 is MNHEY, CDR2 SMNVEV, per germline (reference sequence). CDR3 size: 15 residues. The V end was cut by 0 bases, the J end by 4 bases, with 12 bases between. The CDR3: CASSLSSAGPTEAFF. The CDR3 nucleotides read TGTGCCAGCAGTTTATCGTCGGCAGGTCCCACTGAAGCTTTCTTT.

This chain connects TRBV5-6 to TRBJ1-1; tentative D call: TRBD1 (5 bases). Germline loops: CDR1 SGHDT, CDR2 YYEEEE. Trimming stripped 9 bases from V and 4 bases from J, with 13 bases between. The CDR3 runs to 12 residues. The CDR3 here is CATLREGTEAFF. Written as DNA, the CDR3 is TGTGCCACTCTCAGGGAGGGCACTGAAGCTTTCTTT.

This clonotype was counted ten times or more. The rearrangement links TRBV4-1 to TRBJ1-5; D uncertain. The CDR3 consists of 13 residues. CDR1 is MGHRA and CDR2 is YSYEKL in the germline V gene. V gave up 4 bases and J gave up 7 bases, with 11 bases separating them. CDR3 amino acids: CASSLRQEQPQHF. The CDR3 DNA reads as TGCGCCAGCAGCCTTCGTCAGGAGCAGCCCCAGCATTTT.

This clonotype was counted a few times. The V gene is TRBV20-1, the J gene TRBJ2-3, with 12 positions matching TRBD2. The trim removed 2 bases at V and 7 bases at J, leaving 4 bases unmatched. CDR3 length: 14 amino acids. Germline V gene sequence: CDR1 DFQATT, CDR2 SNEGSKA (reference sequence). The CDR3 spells CSARTSGRLNTQYF. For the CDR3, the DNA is TGCAGTGCTAGAACTAGCGGGAGGCTAAATACGCAGTATTTT.

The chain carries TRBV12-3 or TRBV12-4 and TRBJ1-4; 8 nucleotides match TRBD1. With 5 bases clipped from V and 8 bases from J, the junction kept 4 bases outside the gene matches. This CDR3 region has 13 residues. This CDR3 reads CASSMDREEKLFF. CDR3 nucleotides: TGTGCCAGCAGTATGGACAGGGAAGAAAAACTGTTTTTT.